This T cell receptor beta chain is from a study of long-term antiretroviral therapy in people with HIV. Sequencing relied on immunoSEQ assay v3.0, run at survey level. Libraries were prepared by immunoSEQ multiplex PCR; TCRdb keeps only in-frame clonotypes and omits some of them. The data show approximately 28,000 clones, 85% seen once. This CDR3 is built from 12 residues. CDR1 and CDR2 (germline): MNHNS, SASEGT. The V and J ends lost 8 bases and 7 bases respectively, with 14 bases between them. Source: unsorted PBMCs, taken 4.7 to 5 years after starting antiretroviral therapy. The chain links TRBV6-1 to TRBJ1-1; D is unresolved. The receptor was derived from a middle-aged man with HIV. The CDR3: CASYRTTVEAFF. The CDR3 DNA reads as TGTGCCAGCTACCGGACTACCGTTGAAGCTTTCTTT.